This TCR beta chain was captured in a study of memory CD4+ T cells and cytomegalovirus serostatus. In this sample, this clone turned up a few times. Antigen specificity is unknown. The sort gate was single viable CD3+CD4+CD8-CD45RO+ cells for memory CD4+ T cells. V was pared by 4 bases and J by 8 bases, with 10 bases of the junction left unmatched. Germline assignment: CDR1 SGHTA and CDR2 FQGNSA. This CDR3 spans 14 amino acids. Original processing methods: After removing out-of-frame reads, over 2 million distinct TCRbeta sequences remained. TCRdb keeps only in-frame clones here, not all; method: immunoSEQ multiplex PCR. V, J and clone size reflect that table, while D and trimming were determined from the DNA. Here the sample spans under 50,000 clones, roughly 80% being singletons. Study findings and constraints: CD4+ memory repertoires contained about 40% of the roughly 160 reported CMV TCRbeta sequences.

The receptor was isolated from an adult in good health and CMV-seronegative. This chain connects TRBV7-2 to TRBJ1-1; 7 nucleotides match TRBD1. Sample: memory CD4+ T cells from blood. This CDR3 is CASSSGQLLIEAFF. The CDR3 bases are TGTGCCAGCAGCTCGGGACAGTTACTCATAGAAGCTTTCTTT.